Presented here are 23 T cell receptor beta chains from one specimen sequenced in a study of cytomegalovirus exposure and HLA in healthy donors. Amplification used 60 Vbeta primers and 13 Jbeta primers. The repertoire was sequenced with immunoSEQ multiplex PCR; TCRdb's copy has only in-frame clones and lacks some. The sample yields 150,000 to 200,000 clones, more than 70% seen once. The sequenced sample was PBMCs. All receptors derive from a boy younger than 18 in good health and CMV-seronegative.

This clone was recorded once. For the CDR3, the DNA is TGCGCCAGCAGCCGAACTAGCGGGAGGTTCTACGAGCAGTACTTC. Residues: CASSRTSGRFYEQYF. The rearrangement joins TRBV5-1 to TRBJ2-7, with 12 positions matching TRBD2. Trimming at V came to 4 bases and at J to 3 bases, leaving 5 bases not matched to a gene. The CDR3 length is 15 residues. CDR1 SGHRS and CDR2 YFSETQ come from the germline V gene.

The rearrangement uses TRBV19 and TRBJ2-7, with a possible D match to TRBD2 (5 bases). V gave up 4 bases and J gave up 4 bases, with 14 bases separating them. The germline V gene encodes CDR1 LNHDA and CDR2 SQIVND (reference sequence). The CDR3 is made up of 14 amino acids. The CDR3 sequence is CASSTYEGSYEQYF. In nucleotides, the CDR3 is TGTGCCAGTAGTACCTATGAGGGTAGTTACGAGCAGTACTTC.

The chain recombines TRBV2 with TRBJ2-7; TRBD2 is a possible D gene (6 bases). Trimming pared 7 bases from V and 4 bases from J, leaving 8 bases between. Germline V lookup: CDR1 SNHLY, CDR2 FYNNEI. This CDR3 is 11 amino acids long. The CDR3 nucleotides read TGTGCCAGCAAGGAGGGGTACGAGCAGTACTTC. Its protein is CASKEGYEQYF.

This clone occurred a few times. The chain has TRBV28 and TRBJ1-1; 7 bases agree with TRBD1. The CDR3 length is 15 residues. V was clipped by 7 bases and J by 0 bases; unmatched bases: 8. CDR1 is MDHEN and CDR2 is SYDVKM in the germline V gene. Here the CDR3 reads CASTQWGQMNTEAFF. In DNA, the CDR3 is TGTGCCAGCACCCAGTGGGGACAGATGAACACTGAAGCTTTCTTT.

This clone was seen just once. This sequence joins TRBV2 and TRBJ2-5; perhaps TRBD1 as D (5 bases). Per the germline V gene, CDR1 is SNHLY and CDR2 is FYNNEI. CDR3 length: 12 residues. The V and J ends lost 7 bases and 3 bases respectively, with 9 bases between them. The CDR3 DNA reads TGTGCCAGCATCGGCAGGGAAGAGACCCAGTACTTC. Translation gives CASIGREETQYF.

The rearrangement links TRBV6-5 to TRBJ1-6; the D gene is possibly TRBD1 (6 bases). V lost 7 bases and J 0 bases, leaving 10 bases between the germline ends. This CDR3 comprises 15 residues. The germline gives CDR1 MNHEY, CDR2 SVGAGI. Here the CDR3 reads CASKQGSSYNSPLHF. In DNA form, the CDR3 reads TGTGCCAGCAAACAGGGCAGCTCCTATAATTCACCCCTCCACTTT.

The chain couples TRBV7-3 to TRBJ1-1; a weak D match, TRBD1 (5 bases). The germline CDR1 and CDR2 sequences are SGHTA and FQGTGA. CDR3 length equals 15 residues. V gave up 2 bases and J gave up 1 base, with 11 bases separating them. CDR3 sequence: CASSLERRGNTEAFF. The CDR3 nucleotides read TGTGCCAGCAGCTTAGAACGGAGGGGGAACACTGAAGCTTTCTTT.

CDR3 sequence: CASTSPTGVWQPQHF. The CDR3, as DNA: TGCGCCAGCACTTCACCTACGGGGGTATGGCAGCCCCAGCATTTT. The genes are TRBV23-1 and TRBJ1-5; TRBD1 might be the D (5 bases). TRBV23-1 belongs to the ORF category, with a function that is uncertain. The V and J ends lost 7 bases and 7 bases respectively, with 20 bases between them. The CDR3 has 15 residues.

V and J are TRBV11-2 and TRBJ2-3; tentative D call: TRBD1 (5 bases). CDR3 length: 14 residues. Germline values: CDR1 SGHAT, CDR2 FQNNGV. The germline V and J ends were trimmed by 0 bases and 3 bases, with 7 bases remaining between them. CDR3 amino acids: CASSLDRTTDTQYF. The CDR3 DNA reads as TGTGCCAGCAGCTTAGATAGGACAACAGATACGCAGTATTTT.

V gene TRBV4-1 combines with J gene TRBJ2-1; 12 nucleotides agree with TRBD2. Germline V gene data show CDR1 as MGHRA and CDR2 as YSYEKL. J lost 7 bases, V lost 1 base, and 2 bases had no gene match. CDR3 size: 15 residues. The CDR3 DNA reads as TGCGCCAGCAGCCAAGGGACTAGCGGGATTAATGAGCAGTTCTTC. Encoded protein: CASSQGTSGINEQFF.

The rearrangement uses TRBV7-9 and TRBJ1-2; D gene unclear. The V end lost 0 bases, the J end lost 1 base, and 6 bases lay between the germline ends. Germline V gene lookup returns CDR1 SEHNR and CDR2 FQNEAQ (reference sequence). CDR3 size: 14 residues. CDR3 region: CASSLATLNYGYTF. In DNA, the CDR3 is TGTGCCAGCAGCTTAGCGACACTTAACTATGGCTACACCTTC.

The V call is TRBV10-2, the J call TRBJ1-1; no clear D gene. Germline-derived CDR1 and CDR2 are WSHSY and SAAADI. The V and J ends lost 7 bases and 2 bases respectively, with 11 bases between them. The CDR3 has 13 amino acids. CDR3 sequence: CASNIGGNTEAFF. CDR3 DNA sequence: TGCGCCAGCAATATTGGCGGCAACACTGAAGCTTTCTTT.

CDR3 bases: TGTGCCTGGATCGGGGATAGGAGCACTGAAGCTTTCTTT. It is translated as CAWIGDRSTEAFF. This chain joins TRBV30 and TRBJ1-1; unclear D gene. The ends were cut back, 4 bases at V and 4 bases at J, with 13 bases in the middle. There are 13 residues in the CDR3. CDR1 is GTSNPN, CDR2 SVGIG, per germline (reference sequence).

This chain joins TRBV25-1 and TRBJ1-2; tentatively, D is TRBD1 (5 bases). Trimming shortened V by 1 base and J by 7 bases, and 16 bases separated the two germline ends. Germline CDR1 and CDR2: MGHDK and SYGVNS. The CDR3 covers 15 residues. The CDR3, as DNA: TGTGCCAGCAGTGAATTTCAGGGTGAATTTCGTGGCTACACCTTC. Its protein product is CASSEFQGEFRGYTF.

The V gene is TRBV29-1, the J gene TRBJ2-7, with 7 bases that match TRBD2. Germline assignment: CDR1 SQVTM and CDR2 ANQGSEA. This CDR3 spans 13 amino acids. CDR3 in amino acids: CSVPGTIGGEQYF. CDR3 bases: TGCAGTGTCCCCGGGACTATTGGAGGCGAGCAGTACTTC.

In this sample, this clone turned up a few times. At one end the junction does not follow the germline gene, possibly because of a read error. V gene TRBV5-1 combines with J gene TRBJ2-7; 9 bases agree with TRBD1. This CDR3 has 15 amino acids. Germline V gene sequence: CDR1 SGHRS, CDR2 YFSETQ. This CDR3 is CASSWDRDAPYGQYF. The CDR3 DNA reads as TGCGCCAGCAGCTGGGACAGGGACGCTCCCTACGGGCAGTACTTC.

The J gene is TRBJ2-7, the V gene TRBV7-9, with TRBD2 matching over 13 bases. This CDR3 is 15 amino acids long. Germline loops: CDR1 SEHNR, CDR2 FQNEAQ (reference sequence). J gave up 5 bases and V 1 base, and 2 bases lay outside the gene matches. CDR3 sequence (DNA): TGTGCCAGCAGCTTAGAGGGACTAGCGGGAAACGAGCAGTACTTC. Translating it yields CASSLEGLAGNEQYF. Together with reference TRBV7-9 and TRBJ2-7, the CDR3 gives the full variable domain: DTGVSQNPRHKITKRGQNVTFRCDPISEHNRLYWYRQTLGQGPEFLTYFQNEAQLEKSRLLSDRFSAERPKGSFSTLEIQRTEQGDSAMYLCASSLEGLAGNEQYFGPGTRLTVT.

This CDR3 is CASHRDSGNEKLFF. Here the CDR3 DNA reads TGTGCCAGCCACCGGGACAGTGGTAATGAAAAACTGTTTTTT. The chain employs TRBV2 and TRBJ1-4, with TRBD1 identical over 7 bases. The CDR3 consists of 14 residues. Germline V gene data show CDR1 as SNHLY and CDR2 as FYNNEI. V trimming: 8 bases; J trimming: 4 bases; junction bases outside the gene matches: 7.

The J gene is TRBJ1-5, the V gene TRBV6-1; 9 bases are shared with TRBD1. Trimming cost V 6 bases and J 7 bases; bases outside gene matches: 1. Germline CDR1 reads MNHNS; CDR2 reads SASEGT. The CDR3 is made up of 12 amino acids. The CDR3 DNA is TGTGCCAGCAGGACAGGGGGGCAGCCCCAGCATTTT. It codes for CASRTGGQPQHF.

V usage is TRBV7-9 and J usage is TRBJ1-4, with no clear D. Germline CDR1 reads SEHNR; CDR2 reads FQNEAQ (reference sequence). V was shortened by 0 bases and J by 5 bases, with 7 bases between the two germline ends. This CDR3 has 14 residues. CDR3 sequence (DNA): TGTGCCAGCAGCTTAGCACTCACCAATGAAAAACTGTTTTTT. The encoded protein is CASSLALTNEKLFF.

J is TRBJ1-1 and V is TRBV7-2; a possible D gene is TRBD1 (5 bases). There are 14 residues in the CDR3. Germline-derived CDR1 and CDR2 are SGHTA and FQGNSA. The ends were cut back, 2 bases at V and 5 bases at J, with 12 bases in the middle. CDR3 residues: CASSLIGVMTEAFF. The CDR3 nucleotides are TGTGCCAGCAGCTTAATAGGGGTGATGACTGAAGCTTTCTTT.

This clone came up once. The V and J genes are TRBV7-2 and TRBJ1-2, with D possibly TRBD1 on 5 matching bases. The germline V gene has CDR1 SGHTA and CDR2 FQGNSA. The CDR3 length is 15 residues. Trimming took off 4 bases at V and 2 bases at J, with 14 bases between the two ends. The CDR3 is CASSSPRAGNYGYTF. The CDR3 DNA is TGTGCCAGCAGCTCACCCCGCGCAGGGAACTATGGCTACACCTTC.

This chain links TRBV6-5 with TRBJ1-5; D uncertain. Per the germline V gene, CDR1 is MNHEY and CDR2 is SVGAGI. The CDR3 totals 13 residues. Trimming pared 2 bases from V and 3 bases from J, leaving 5 bases between. The CDR3 loop reads CASSYLPNQPQHF. CDR3 nucleotides: TGTGCCAGCAGTTACCTTCCCAATCAGCCCCAGCATTTT.